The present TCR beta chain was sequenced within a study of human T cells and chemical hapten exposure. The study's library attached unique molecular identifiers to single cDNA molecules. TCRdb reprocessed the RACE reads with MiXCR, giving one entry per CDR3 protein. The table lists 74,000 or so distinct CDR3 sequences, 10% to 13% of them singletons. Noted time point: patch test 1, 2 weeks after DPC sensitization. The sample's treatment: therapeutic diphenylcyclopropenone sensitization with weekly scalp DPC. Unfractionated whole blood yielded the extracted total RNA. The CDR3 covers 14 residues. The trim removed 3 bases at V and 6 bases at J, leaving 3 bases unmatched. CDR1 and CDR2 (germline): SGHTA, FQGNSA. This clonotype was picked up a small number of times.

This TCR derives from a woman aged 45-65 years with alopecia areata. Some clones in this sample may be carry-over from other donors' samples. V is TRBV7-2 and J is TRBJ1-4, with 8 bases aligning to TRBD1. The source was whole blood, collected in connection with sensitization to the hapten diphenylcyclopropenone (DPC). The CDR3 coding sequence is TGTGCCAGCAGCTTTGACAGGGGAGATGAAAAACTGTTTTTT. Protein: CASSFDRGDEKLFF.